Listed below are T cell receptor beta chains from one sample, sequenced in a study of T cells in Graves' hyperthyroidism and ophthalmopathy. TCRdb ran MiXCR on the multiplex PCR reads and lists one entry per CDR3 protein. The sample shows 550,000 to 650,000 distinct CDR3 sequences, roughly 14% of them seen only once. The source material was blood. Every receptor here comes from a woman under 40 with Graves' hyperthyroidism that later progressed to Graves' ophthalmopathy. Both conserved end residues are part of each CDR3. Fields, in order: D gene, V gene, J gene, clone size, CDR3 protein, CDR3 DNA. A D gene is named only where the DNA matches it firmly. For some rows the clone size is stated as once, few or many, or as a class when expanded; others skip it.

>TRBD2|TRBV7-4|TRBJ2-7|many
CASSPGVAGDSSYEQYF
TGTGCCAGCAGCCCCGGAGTAGCGGGGGACAGCTCCTACGAGCAGTACTTC
>.|TRBV30|TRBJ1-1|many
CAWSPGPPFF
TGTGCCTGGAGCCCTGGGCCCCCTTTCTTT
>TRBD2|TRBV3-1|TRBJ2-1|many
CASSTRLAGDNEQFF
TGTGCCAGCAGCACCCGACTAGCGGGAGATAATGAGCAGTTCTTC
>TRBD2|TRBV3-1|TRBJ2-2|many
CASSPPGLAATGELFF
TGTGCCAGCAGCCCCCCGGGACTAGCGGCCACCGGGGAGCTGTTTTTT
>TRBD2|TRBV18|TRBJ2-3|many
CASSRREGSDTQYF
TGTGCCAGCTCACGCAGGGAGGGGTCAGATACGCAGTATTTT
>.|TRBV18|TRBJ2-1|many
CASSPVGPYNEQFF
TGTGCCAGCTCACCAGTGGGACCCTACAATGAGCAGTTCTTC
>.|TRBV18|TRBJ1-6|many
CASSPRSSNSPLHF
TGTGCCAGCTCGCCTAGGAGTAGTAATTCACCCCTCCACTTT
>.|TRBV6-1|TRBJ1-2|many
CASSRTASNYGYTF
TGTGCCAGCAGTCGGACGGCCTCTAACTATGGCTACACCTTC
>TRBD2|TRBV12-5|TRBJ2-7|many
CASGFSGLAGGSSYEQYF
TGTGCTAGTGGCTTCTCGGGACTAGCGGGAGGATCCTCCTACGAGCAGTACTTC
>TRBD2|TRBV3-1|TRBJ2-7|.
CASSQDGGLVYEQYF
TGTGCCAGCAGCCAAGATGGGGGACTAGTCTACGAGCAGTACTTC
>.|TRBV6-6|TRBJ1-1|many
CASSYPYDGDEAFF
TGTGCCAGCAGTTACCCGTATGACGGGGATGAAGCTTTCTTT
>.|TRBV20-1|TRBJ1-1|many
CSARFAERAFF
TGCAGTGCTCGCTTCGCCGAGAGGGCTTTCTTT
>.|TRBV20-1|TRBJ1-2|.
CSAPDPGAENYGYTF
TGCAGTGCACCAGACCCGGGTGCAGAGAACTATGGCTACACCTTC
>TRBD2|TRBV27|TRBJ2-3|many
CASSLAGRVPGTDTQYF
TGTGCCAGCAGTTTAGCAGGGAGGGTCCCTGGCACAGATACGCAGTATTTT
>.|TRBV11-2|TRBJ1-2|few
CASSLETPAGGYTF
TGTGCCAGCAGCTTAGAGACCCCCGCGGGGGGCTACACCTTC
>TRBD1|TRBV6-1|TRBJ1-6|many
CASSAQTGSVSPLHF
TGTGCCAGCAGTGCCCAGACAGGGTCGGTCTCACCCCTCCACTTT
>TRBD2|TRBV28|TRBJ2-7|many
CASSLPGGTSPYEQYF
TGTGCCAGCAGCCTTCCGGGGGGGACTAGCCCCTACGAGCAGTACTTC
>.|TRBV18|TRBJ2-7|many
CASSPIIGIGAAEQYF
TGTGCCAGCTCACCAATAATCGGGATCGGGGCAGCCGAGCAGTACTTC
>.|TRBV2|TRBJ2-5|few
CASGPLAGETQYF
TGTGCCAGCGGACCTTTAGCCGGGGAGACCCAGTACTTC
>.|TRBV7-9|TRBJ1-4|few
CASSFLGGTPNEKLFF
TGTGCCAGCAGCTTTCTAGGGGGGACTCCTAATGAAAAACTGTTTTTT
>TRBD2|TRBV7-9|TRBJ2-2|.
CASSPLSAGGPSGELFF
TGTGCCAGCAGTCCCCTTTCAGCGGGAGGGCCTTCCGGGGAGCTGTTTTTT
>TRBD1|TRBV6-2/TRBV6-3|TRBJ2-3|few
CASRKTGPDTQYF
TGTGCCAGCAGGAAGACAGGGCCAGATACGCAGTATTTT
>.|TRBV2|TRBJ2-1|many
CASSEERYNEQFF
TGTGCCAGCAGTGAAGAGAGATACAATGAGCAGTTCTTC
>.|TRBV24-1|TRBJ2-1|many
CATSGGPLSYNEQFF
TGTGCCACCAGTGGAGGTCCCCTCTCCTACAATGAGCAGTTCTTC
>.|TRBV2|TRBJ1-1|many
CASRPMNTEAFF
TGTGCCAGCAGGCCAATGAACACTGAAGCTTTCTTT
>TRBD2|TRBV7-9|TRBJ2-2|few
CASSGERDYNTGELFF
TGTGCCAGCAGCGGCGAACGGGACTACAACACCGGGGAGCTGTTTTTT
>.|TRBV2|TRBJ2-1|.
CASSEVGNEQFF
TGTGCCAGCAGTGAAGTTGGGAATGAGCAGTTCTTC
>TRBD2|TRBV11-2|TRBJ2-7|.
CASSLPLAGASPQYF
TGTGCCAGCAGCTTACCCCTAGCGGGAGCCAGCCCGCAGTACTTC
>TRBD1|TRBV6-5|TRBJ2-1|many
CASSSPRDRRNEQFF
TGTGCCAGCAGCTCTCCCCGGGACAGGAGAAATGAGCAGTTCTTC
>.|TRBV7-9|TRBJ1-6|many
CASSLGDRDSPLHF
TGTGCCAGCAGCTTAGGAGACAGAGATTCACCCCTCCACTTT
>.|TRBV28|TRBJ1-1|many
CASREITEAFF
TGTGCCAGCAGGGAGATCACTGAAGCTTTCTTT
>.|TRBV6-1|TRBJ2-2|many
CASSYAQGNTGELFF
TGTGCCAGCAGTTACGCTCAAGGGAACACCGGGGAGCTGTTTTTT
>TRBD1|TRBV6-1|TRBJ2-6|many
CASSPTGTANSGANVLTF
TGTGCCAGCAGTCCCACCGGGACAGCTAACTCTGGGGCCAACGTCCTGACTTTC
>.|TRBV14|TRBJ1-1|many
CASSQGVRGYWNTEAFF
TGTGCCAGCAGCCAAGGAGTGAGGGGCTACTGGAACACTGAAGCTTTCTTT
>.|TRBV28|TRBJ2-2|few
CASSSRGVTGELFF
TGTGCCAGCAGTTCTCGGGGTGTCACCGGGGAGCTGTTTTTT
>.|TRBV18|TRBJ2-1|.
CASSPPATSVQFF
TGTGCCAGCTCACCTCCCGCTACTTCTGTGCAGTTCTTC
>.|TRBV7-2|TRBJ1-2|many
CASTTQSDGYTF
TGTGCCAGCACCACCCAGTCCGATGGCTACACCTTC
>TRBD2|TRBV12-3/TRBV12-4|TRBJ2-3|many
CASSLNWWEGVTDTQYF
TGTGCCAGCAGTTTAAATTGGTGGGAGGGCGTCACAGATACGCAGTATTTT
>.|TRBV6-5|TRBJ1-5|many
CASSSTNRRSTDQPQHF
TGTGCCAGCAGTTCGACTAACAGAAGGTCTACCGATCAGCCCCAGCATTTT
>.|TRBV7-9|TRBJ1-2|few
CASSLDLSVTNYGYTF
TGTGCCAGCAGCTTAGATCTCTCAGTTACTAACTATGGCTACACCTTC
>.|TRBV6-5|TRBJ2-3|many
CASSYSQIVDTDTQYF
TGTGCCAGCAGTTACTCTCAGATCGTCGACACAGATACGCAGTATTTT
>.|TRBV30|TRBJ2-1|.
CAWSVMREGGYNEQFF
TGTGCCTGGAGTGTAATGAGGGAGGGGGGGTACAATGAGCAGTTCTTC
>.|TRBV5-4|TRBJ1-2|few
CASRLRRNRDYGYTF
TGTGCCAGCAGATTAAGGAGAAACAGGGACTATGGCTACACCTTC
>TRBD1|TRBV9|TRBJ1-1|many
CASSDGTGGPEAFF
TGTGCCAGCAGCGACGGGACAGGGGGCCCTGAAGCTTTCTTT
>TRBD2|TRBV5-1|TRBJ2-3|few
CASSSWTSGARTDTQYF
TGCGCCAGCAGCTCTTGGACTAGCGGAGCGAGGACAGATACGCAGTATTTT
>.|TRBV9|TRBJ1-4|.
CASSVGVGEKLFF
TGTGCCAGCAGCGTTGGGGTAGGGGAAAAACTGTTTTTT
>.|TRBV27|TRBJ2-3|few
CASSLSRGTDTQYF
TGTGCCAGCAGTTTATCACGGGGCACAGATACGCAGTATTTT
>.|TRBV12-3/TRBV12-4|TRBJ2-7|many
CASSSLGGEVEQYF
TGTGCCAGCAGTTCCCTAGGTGGGGAGGTCGAGCAGTACTTC
>.|TRBV4-2|TRBJ2-3|once
CASSQDTGTDTQYF
TGTGCCAGCAGCCAAGATACGGGGACAGATACGCAGTATTTT
>.|TRBV12-3/TRBV12-4|TRBJ2-5|many
CASSLQGWETQYF
TGTGCCAGCAGCTTACAGGGATGGGAGACCCAGTACTTC
>.|TRBV18|TRBJ2-2|few
CASSPTSGELFF
TGTGCCAGCTCACCAACTTCCGGGGAGCTGTTTTTT
>TRBD2|TRBV28|TRBJ2-3|many
CASSNLPSGRGADTQYF
TGTGCCAGCAGTAACCTGCCTAGCGGGAGGGGGGCAGATACGCAGTATTTT
>.|TRBV5-1|TRBJ1-1|few
CASSFEGVEAFF
TGCGCCAGCAGCTTTGAGGGGGTTGAAGCTTTCTTT
>.|TRBV29-1|TRBJ1-1|many
CSVYRTPEAFF
TGCAGCGTTTACAGAACTCCTGAAGCTTTCTTT
>TRBD1|TRBV28|TRBJ1-2|few
CASSRDSSYGYTF
TGTGCCAGCAGTCGGGACAGCTCTTATGGCTACACCTTC